A selection of T cell receptor beta chains follows, all from one sample in a study of T-cell memory formation after mild COVID-19. TCRdb re-called the 5' RACE reads through MiXCR, storing one row per CDR3 protein. The sample yields 110,000 to 150,000 distinct CDR3 sequences, roughly 24% seen once. The sequenced material came from PBMCs or a T cell subset sorted from them (not recorded which). The receptors here all came from an adult woman who had mild COVID-19 (a few samples of this study predate the infection). Cell type and time point are not known. The CDR3 runs from the conserved cysteine through the conserved F or W. A D gene is named only where the DNA matches it firmly. The size of a clone is reported for some rows only, either as once, few or many, or as a class for expanded clones.

d_call j_call clone_size v_call cdr3_nt cdr3_aa
- TRBJ2-2 few TRBV7-7 TGTGCCAGCAGCGGGTGGACCGGGGAGCTGTTTTTT CASSGWTGELFF
- TRBJ1-2 - TRBV2 TGTGCCAGCACTACAGGGTCTCGTGGCTACACCTTC CASTTGSRGYTF
TRBD1 TRBJ2-3 - TRBV7-9 TGTGCCAGCAGCCACGGGACAGGGAGGTCCACAGATACGCAGTATTTT CASSHGTGRSTDTQYF
- TRBJ1-4 - TRBV6-5 TGTGCCAGCAGTTACTCGATGAGACAGTCTAATGAAAAACTGTTTTTT CASSYSMRQSNEKLFF
- TRBJ2-7 once TRBV6-2/TRBV6-3 TGTGCCAGCAGTTCCGGGTTAAGCTCCTACGAGCAGTACTTC CASSSGLSSYEQYF
- TRBJ1-2 - TRBV27 TGTGCCTCAATGGGCGGAAATGGCTACACCTTC CASMGGNGYTF
- TRBJ1-2 - TRBV5-6 TGTGCCAGCAGCTTTCCCAGGGTCCCGCACTATGGCTACACCTTC CASSFPRVPHYGYTF
- TRBJ2-2 few TRBV15 TGTGCCACCAGCAGAGATCGAGTATCGGTGAACACCGGGGAGCTGTTTTTT CATSRDRVSVNTGELFF
TRBD1 TRBJ2-2 - TRBV7-3 TGTGCCAGCAGCTCCCCCACCGGTAGGACAGGAGCCACTTATCCGAACACCGGGGAGCTGTTTTTT CASSSPTGRTGATYPNTGELFF
- TRBJ2-1 few TRBV20-1 TGCAGTGCTAGATATGGGTACAATGAGCAGTTCTTC CSARYGYNEQFF
- TRBJ2-3 - TRBV7-6 TGTGCCAGCAGCCCGCAGGGCGAGAGCATAGATACGCAGTATTTT CASSPQGESIDTQYF
- TRBJ1-1 - TRBV25-1 TGTGCCAGCAGTGAATCATTAACAGGGATCACTGAAGCTTTCTTT CASSESLTGITEAFF
- TRBJ2-7 few TRBV7-9 TGTGCCAGCAGCTTTCAAAAGGACTACGAGCAGTACTTC CASSFQKDYEQYF
- TRBJ2-7 - TRBV7-2 TGTGCCAGCATTCTGGACCCGGGGGCTACCTACGAGCAGTACTTC CASILDPGATYEQYF
TRBD2 TRBJ2-5 few TRBV7-6 TGTGCCAGCAGCTCCACTAGCGGGAGAGAACAAGAGACCCAGTACTTC CASSSTSGREQETQYF
TRBD2 TRBJ2-5 few TRBV20-1 TGCAGTGCTAGATTTCTTGCGGGAGGAGAGACCCAGTACTTC CSARFLAGGETQYF
TRBD2 TRBJ2-2 - TRBV6-4 TGTGACAGCAGTGACGCGGGGACTAGAAGCACCGGGGAGCTGTTTTTT CDSSDAGTRSTGELFF
- TRBJ2-6 - TRBV12-5 TGTGCTAGTGGTTTGGTACAGGCTTTCGATCGCTCTGGGGCCAACGTCCTGACTTTC CASGLVQAFDRSGANVLTF
- TRBJ2-6 - TRBV4-1 TGCGCCAGCAGCCAAGATCGGGGGCCCGGGGCCAACGTCCTGACTTTC CASSQDRGPGANVLTF
- TRBJ2-1 few TRBV7-9 TGTGCCAGCAGCGTAGACAAAGAGTGGTTCTTC CASSVDKEWFF
- TRBJ2-7 few TRBV28 TGTGCCAGCAGCCCAGGGATGAGTTACGAGCAGTACTTC CASSPGMSYEQYF
- TRBJ1-1 - TRBV12-3/TRBV12-4 TGTGCCAGCAGTTTGGAGGTACTCAGAGAAGCTTTCTTT CASSLEVLREAFF
TRBD1 TRBJ1-3 few TRBV6-5 TGTGCCAGCACTAACCGCGCCGGGACAGTTCAATTCGGAAACACCATATATTTT CASTNRAGTVQFGNTIYF
- TRBJ2-5 - TRBV11-2 TGTGCCAGCAGCTTTGGACGGAGACGTCAAGAGACCAAGTACTTC CASSFGRRRQETKYF
TRBD2 TRBJ2-1 - TRBV24-1 TGTGCCACCAGGCCCCGGACTAGCGTTTACAATGAGCAGTTCTTC CATRPRTSVYNEQFF
- TRBJ1-1 - TRBV5-4 TGTGCCAGCAGCTTGTTACCGAACACTGAAGCTTTCTTT CASSLLPNTEAFF
- TRBJ1-1 - TRBV6-5 TGTGCCAGCAGTTCGACGGCGGGCCTATACACTGAAGCTTTCTTT CASSSTAGLYTEAFF
TRBD2 TRBJ2-2 few TRBV12-3/TRBV12-4 TGTGCCAGCGCCTACCTAGCGGCCGGGGCCGGGGAGCTGTTTTTT CASAYLAAGAGELFF
- TRBJ1-1 - TRBV6-2/TRBV6-3 TGTGCCAGCAGCCTATACCGGGGCACTGAAGCTTTCTTT CASSLYRGTEAFF
TRBD2 TRBJ2-7 - TRBV4-2 TGTGCCAGCAGCCTCCTCTCCGGGACTAGACTAGGCGAGCAGTACTTC CASSLLSGTRLGEQYF
- TRBJ1-2 few TRBV4-1 TGCGCCAGCAGCCAAGAAAAGGGCTATGGCTACACCTTC CASSQEKGYGYTF
TRBD2 TRBJ2-3 - TRBV5-1 TGCGCCAGCAGCTTGTGGGGGACTAGCGTAGCAGATACGCAGTATTTT CASSLWGTSVADTQYF
- TRBJ1-2 few TRBV29-1 TGCAGCGTTGTACTGGATGGCTACACCTTC CSVVLDGYTF
- TRBJ2-5 - TRBV24-1 TGTGCCACCAGTGAGACCGGCTCAGAGACCCAGTACTTC CATSETGSETQYF
- TRBJ1-5 - TRBV6-5 TGTGCCAGCAGGCAGGGATCCGGGCGGCCCCAGCATTTT CASRQGSGRPQHF